The 10 T cell receptor beta chains below all came from one sample that was sequenced in a study of T cells in women clearing cervical HPV infection. This table comes from immunoSEQ multiplex PCR, and its TCRdb copy is limited to in-frame clones, with some not included. The sample data list around 46,000 clones. Sequencing input: blood buffy coat. These receptors were obtained from a woman between 18 and 69 years old with a cervical HPV16 infection that either progressed to CIN3+ or cleared (not recorded which).

About this clone itself: The read terminates 3 residues before the CDR3 end, so the remaining end is supplied by the germline J gene. The V gene is TRBV19, the J gene TRBJ2-7, with TRBD1 matching 10 bases. The CDR3 loop spans 15 amino acids. With V trimmed by 1 base and J by 3 bases, 3 bases remained unmatched. CDR1 LNHDA and CDR2 SQIVND come from the germline V gene (reference sequence). CDR3 protein: CASSIAGQGFYEQYF. The covered CDR3 bases are TGTGCCAGTAGTATAGCGGGACAGGGGTTCTACGAG. Filled out from reference TRBV19 and TRBJ2-7, the complete variable domain reads DGGITQSPKYLFRKEGQNVTLSCEQNLNHDAMYWYRQDPGQGLRLIYYSQIVNDFQKGDIAEGYSVSREKKESFPLTVTSAQKNPTAFYLCASSIAGQGFYEQYFGPGTRLTVT.

Concerning this clone itself: The read gets to within 3 residues of the CDR3 end, and the germline J gene fills in the rest. This sequence joins TRBV5-1 and TRBJ1-2; weak D call: TRBD1 (5 bases). The ends were cut back, 0 bases at V and 7 bases at J, with 13 bases in the middle. Per the germline V gene, CDR1 is SGHRS and CDR2 is YFSETQ. CDR3 length: 14 residues. The CDR3 reads CASSLDAGRGGYTF. The sequenced part of the CDR3 DNA is TGCGCCAGCAGCTTGGACGCAGGGAGGGGTGGC.

As to this clone: The missing CDR3 end, 3 residues past where the read stops, is filled in from the germline J gene. The chain couples TRBV7-8 to TRBJ1-5, with TRBD1 identical over 7 bases. In germline, CDR1 is SGHVS, CDR2 FQNEAQ. J was trimmed by 0 bases and V by 5 bases; bases with no gene match: 4. This CDR3 is 15 amino acids long. The sequenced CDR3 bases are TGTGCCAGCAGCCCCTGGACAGGTAGCAATCAGCCC. It codes for CASSPWTGSNQP. The whole CDR3 region reads CASSPWTGSNQPQHF.

Note on this clone: Read data end 3 residues before the CDR3 end; the end is taken from the germline J gene. J is TRBJ2-5 and V is TRBV18; D is undetermined. The CDR3 totals 11 residues. Germline V gene data show CDR1 as KGHSH and CDR2 as LQKENI. V lost 3 bases and J lost 3, with 2 bases in between. This CDR3 is CASSPKETQYF. The DNA read from the CDR3 is TGTGCCAGCTCACCCAAAGAGACC.

Note on this clone: From the germline J gene comes the end of the CDR3, since the read stops 3 residues before it. The gene calls are TRBV20-1 and TRBJ2-7; 10 nucleotides align to TRBD2. The germline gives CDR1 DFQATT, CDR2 SNEGSKA (reference sequence). The V and J ends lost 0 bases and 3 bases, in that order; junction bases with no gene match: 5. The CDR3 is made up of 15 amino acids. This CDR3 is CSARDSPSGSYEQYF. The sequenced CDR3 bases are TGCAGTGCTAGAGATTCCCCTAGCGGGAGCTACGAG.

In regard to this clone: The read halts 3 residues ahead of the CDR3 end, with the missing end drawn from the germline J gene. This chain links TRBV14 with TRBJ1-1; no firm D call. This CDR3 is 16 amino acids long. Per germline, CDR1 SGHDN and CDR2 FVKESK. V gave up 2 bases and J gave up 3 bases, with 16 bases separating them. The CDR3 sequence is CASSQTGRDSYTEAFF. The CDR3 DNA, read in part, is TGTGCCAGCAGCCAAACGGGGAGGGATTCATACACTGAA.

On this clone: The observed sequence ends 3 residues before the CDR3 terminus, with the missing tail filled in from the germline J gene. The gene calls are TRBV2 and TRBJ2-1; TRBD2 agrees at 8 bases. V shed 6 bases and J 9 bases; nucleotides not matched to a gene: 10. The CDR3 contains 14 residues. Germline assignment: CDR1 SNHLY and CDR2 FYNNEI. Incomplete CDR3 DNA: TGTGCCAGCAGGGGGACTAGGCGCTTCGGTGAG. This sequence encodes CASRGTRRFGE. The whole CDR3 protein reads CASRGTRRFGEQFF.

About this clone itself: Sequencing ends 3 residues short of the CDR3 end; the germline J gene provides the rest. This rearrangement joins TRBV11-3 to TRBJ2-2, with a weak D call TRBD1 (6 bases). Looked up from germline, CDR1 is SGHNT and CDR2 is YENEEA. The CDR3 totals 14 residues. CDR3 amino acids: CASSFRGSGEKLFF. CDR3 DNA, as far as it was read: TGTGCCAGCAGCTTCAGGGGAAGTGGAGAAAAG. Combining the CDR3 with reference TRBV11-3 and TRBJ2-2 gives the whole variable domain EAGVVQSPRYKIIEKKQPVAFWCNPISGHNTLYWYLQNLGQGPELLIRYENEEAVDDSQLPKDRFSAERLKGVDSTLKIQPAELGDSAVYLCASSFRGSGEKLFFGEGSRLTVL.

A word on this clone: The missing CDR3 end, 3 residues past where the read stops, is filled in from the germline J gene. The chain combines TRBV6-4 with TRBJ1-2; a possible D gene is TRBD1 (6 bases). Germline CDR1 and CDR2: MRHNA and SNTAGT. Trimming took 8 bases from V and 7 from J, leaving 11 bases between them. CDR3 length equals 11 residues. The sequenced CDR3 bases are TGTGCCAGCGGGGGGGCAGGTGGC. Protein: CASGGAGG. The whole CDR3 sequence is CASGGAGGYTF.

Note on this clone: The CDR3 extends 3 residues past the end of the read, so its final part is completed from the germline J gene. The V and J genes are TRBV2 and TRBJ2-2; 10 bases match TRBD1. This CDR3 comprises 16 residues. With V trimmed by 7 bases and J by 7 bases, 12 bases remained unmatched. Per germline, CDR1 SNHLY and CDR2 FYNNEI. The DNA read from the CDR3 is TGTGCCAGCATCGCCAGGGGACAGGGGATGATCGGGGAG. It encodes CASIARGQGMIGE. The CDR3 in its entirety is CASIARGQGMIGELFF.